The rows below give T cell receptor beta chains drawn from one sample of a study of beta chain features in type 1 diabetes. Sequencing was performed with immunoSEQ multiplex PCR; in TCRdb, only in-frame clones are kept and a portion is missing. This sample has about 640,000 clones, with 9.5% to 15% found just once. Material for sequencing was naive CD4+ T cells from blood. Receptor source: a man younger than 45 with type 1 diabetes. Each CDR3 is given with its conserved first and last residue. Fields, in order: V gene, D gene, J gene, CDR3 protein. The D gene is left open where the match is weak.

V: TRBV9; D: TRBD2; J: TRBJ2-5; CDR3: CASSVAGGTQYF
V: TRBV7-2; D: -; J: TRBJ2-7; CDR3: CASSLGGRSPYEQYF
V: TRBV7-2; D: -; J: TRBJ2-2; CDR3: CASSLEGVMAGELFF
V: TRBV9; D: -; J: TRBJ2-3; CDR3: CASSPRVLDTQYF
V: TRBV4-3; D: -; J: TRBJ2-3; CDR3: CASSREVITRPSTDTQYF
V: TRBV6-5; D: TRBD1; J: TRBJ2-6; CDR3: CASSYGGQAGANVLTF
V: TRBV27; D: -; J: TRBJ1-5; CDR3: CASSLLGNQPQHF
V: TRBV10-3; D: TRBD1; J: TRBJ2-7; CDR3: CAISGDRGTSTYEQYF
V: TRBV9; D: -; J: TRBJ2-1; CDR3: CASSVGRDTNEQFF
V: TRBV5-1; D: -; J: TRBJ1-4; CDR3: CASSPTLGQKRETNEKLFF
V: TRBV18; D: -; J: TRBJ2-3; CDR3: CASSPSTDTQYF
V: TRBV6-5; D: -; J: TRBJ2-5; CDR3: CASSYSAGRSETQYF
V: TRBV19; D: TRBD2; J: TRBJ2-1; CDR3: CASSIVAGNFGEQFF
V: TRBV11-2; D: TRBD2; J: TRBJ2-7; CDR3: CASSPLAGGTYEQYF
V: TRBV4-3; D: -; J: TRBJ2-1; CDR3: CASSQLNGNEQFF
V: TRBV7-2; D: -; J: TRBJ1-5; CDR3: CASSLSQGGGNQPQHF
V: TRBV18; D: -; J: TRBJ2-7; CDR3: CASSFAALGEQYF
V: TRBV7-2; D: -; J: TRBJ2-3; CDR3: CASSLRPSMDTQYF
V: TRBV7-2; D: TRBD1; J: TRBJ2-5; CDR3: CASSSGTGGKETQYF
V: TRBV27; D: -; J: TRBJ2-1; CDR3: CASPQTTLREQFF
V: TRBV5-1; D: TRBD1; J: TRBJ2-7; CDR3: CASSLPRDRVPYEQYF
V: TRBV7-9; D: -; J: TRBJ1-2; CDR3: CASSRLTVGSFGYTF
V: TRBV7-9; D: -; J: TRBJ2-7; CDR3: CASSFGRLTTYEQYF
V: TRBV7-9; D: -; J: TRBJ2-7; CDR3: CASTPSDYEQYF
V: TRBV5-4; D: TRBD1; J: TRBJ1-4; CDR3: CASSSSDRDEKLFF
V: TRBV5-1; D: -; J: TRBJ2-7; CDR3: CASSSPLTSYEQYF
V: TRBV19; D: -; J: TRBJ2-2; CDR3: CAGSMGQNPGELFF
V: TRBV5-1; D: -; J: TRBJ1-2; CDR3: CASSLGARPREDGYTF
V: TRBV29-1; D: -; J: TRBJ2-5; CDR3: CSVAGTAQETQYF
V: TRBV30; D: -; J: TRBJ2-4; CDR3: CAWSPSLADIQYF
V: TRBV7-2; D: -; J: TRBJ1-6; CDR3: CASSLSGGTPLHF
V: TRBV6-6; D: -; J: TRBJ2-5; CDR3: CASTTGGASQETQYF
V: TRBV18; D: -; J: TRBJ2-6; CDR3: CASSPGDGGANVLTF
V: TRBV7-2; D: -; J: TRBJ2-2; CDR3: CASSLNTPNTGELFF
V: TRBV7-2; D: -; J: TRBJ1-6; CDR3: CASSPSWGGSPLHF
V: TRBV27; D: -; J: TRBJ1-4; CDR3: CASSSGLFTGEKLFF
V: TRBV2; D: -; J: TRBJ1-2; CDR3: CASSEAHTGVGYTF
V: TRBV4-1; D: -; J: TRBJ1-3; CDR3: CASSQDEAYSGNTIYF
V: TRBV5-6; D: -; J: TRBJ2-1; CDR3: CASSYGFGASSYNEQFF
V: TRBV5-1; D: -; J: TRBJ2-1; CDR3: CASSLLPRSASEQFF
V: TRBV4-1; D: -; J: TRBJ2-3; CDR3: CASSLTDYATDTQYF